This TCR beta chain is from a study of T cell responses to AZD1222 COVID-19 vaccine. In the case of this clone: Its antigen is unknown.

Study results and limitations: Following two doses of AZD1222, Spike-specific TCR breadth and depth rose. Donor demographics were predominantly white British with a female majority; clonal diversity may be underestimated.

The CDR3 consists of 11 residues. V was trimmed by 3 bases and J by 5 bases, leaving 3 bases between them. From germline, CDR1 is MNHEY and CDR2 SVGEGT. Produced via immunoSEQ multiplex PCR; TCRdb's table is partial and in-frame only. The repertoire holds about 100,000 clones, roughly 85% seen once, with roughly 2.9% in the top ten. The specimen comprised peripheral blood, sampled on day 0 of AZD1222 vaccination. This receptor was obtained from an adult in good health. The genes are TRBV6-2 or TRBV6-3 and TRBJ2-3; D ambiguous. The CDR3 sequence is CASSYKDTQYF. In DNA form, the CDR3 reads TGTGCCAGCAGTTATAAAGATACGCAGTATTTT.